This T cell receptor (beta chain) appears in the sequencing data of a study of blood T cells in healthy people across ages. Whole-study results and caveats: The CMV status of each donor remained undetermined, and this could have confounded shifts in expanded clonotypes.

This clonotype occurred many times. What it binds is unknown. Per sample, a minimum of 7 million PBMCs were isolated. Through a sample-barcoded 5' primer and a J-beta primer mix, a second PCR was run for about 7 to 12 cycles. Each cDNA molecule, via a template-switch adaptor with 12 random nucleotides, was tagged. One entry per CDR3 protein, called by TCRdb with MiXCR from the 5' RACE reads. The sample comprises 700,000 to 800,000 distinct CDR3 sequences, 43% of which are singletons, and around 20% rests with the top ten. The clonotype comes from a woman aged 55-69 years in good health. The source material was blood.

CDR3: CSGQLAGGNEQYF. Written as DNA, the CDR3 is TGCAGCGGCCAACTAGCGGGAGGGAACGAGCAGTACTTC. The chain has TRBV29-1 and TRBJ2-7; 13 positions agree with TRBD2. Germline lookup yields CDR1 SQVTM and CDR2 ANQGSEA. The V and J ends lost 7 bases and 5 bases, in that order; junction bases with no gene match: 5. The CDR3 loop spans 13 amino acids.